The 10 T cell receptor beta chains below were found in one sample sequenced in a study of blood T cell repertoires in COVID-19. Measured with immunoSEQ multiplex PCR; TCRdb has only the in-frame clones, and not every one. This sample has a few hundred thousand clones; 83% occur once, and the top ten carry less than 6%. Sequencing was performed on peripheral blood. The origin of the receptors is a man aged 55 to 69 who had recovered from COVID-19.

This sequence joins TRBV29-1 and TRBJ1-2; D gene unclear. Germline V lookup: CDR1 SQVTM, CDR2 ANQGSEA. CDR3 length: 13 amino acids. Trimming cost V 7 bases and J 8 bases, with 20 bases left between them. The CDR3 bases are TGCAGCGCCAAAGGGTCTAGGGAGAGCGGCTACACCTTC. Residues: CSAKGSRESGYTF.

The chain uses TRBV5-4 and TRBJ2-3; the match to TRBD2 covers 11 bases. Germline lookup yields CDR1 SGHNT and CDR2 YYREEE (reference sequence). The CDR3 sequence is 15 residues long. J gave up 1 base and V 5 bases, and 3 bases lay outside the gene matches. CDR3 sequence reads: CASSLTSGGTDTQYF. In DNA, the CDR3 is TGTGCCAGCAGTCTGACTAGCGGGGGCACAGATACGCAGTATTTT.

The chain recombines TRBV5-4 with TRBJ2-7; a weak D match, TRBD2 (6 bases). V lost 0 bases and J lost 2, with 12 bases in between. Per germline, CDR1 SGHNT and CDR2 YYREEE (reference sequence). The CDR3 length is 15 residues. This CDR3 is CASSLGGVNPYEQYF. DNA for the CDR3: TGTGCCAGCAGCTTGGGCGGGGTTAATCCCTACGAGCAGTACTTC.

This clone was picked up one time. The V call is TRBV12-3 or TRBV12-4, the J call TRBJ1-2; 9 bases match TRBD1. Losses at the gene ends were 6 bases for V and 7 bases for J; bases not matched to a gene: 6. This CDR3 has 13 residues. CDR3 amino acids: CASSHRDRAGYTF. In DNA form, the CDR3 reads TGTGCCAGCAGCCACCGGGACAGGGCTGGCTACACCTTC.

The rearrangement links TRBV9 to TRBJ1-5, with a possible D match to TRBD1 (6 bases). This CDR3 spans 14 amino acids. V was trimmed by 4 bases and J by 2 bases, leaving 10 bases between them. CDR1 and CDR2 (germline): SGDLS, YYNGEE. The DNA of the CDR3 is TGTGCCAGCAGCAAGGACAGTGGCAATCAGCCCCAGCATTTT. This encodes CASSKDSGNQPQHF. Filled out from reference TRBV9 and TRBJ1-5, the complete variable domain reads DSGVTQTPKHLITATGQRVTLRCSPRSGDLSVYWYQQSLDQGLQFLIQYYNGEERAKGNILERFSAQQFPDLHSELNLSSLELGDSALYFCASSKDSGNQPQHFGDGTRLSIL.

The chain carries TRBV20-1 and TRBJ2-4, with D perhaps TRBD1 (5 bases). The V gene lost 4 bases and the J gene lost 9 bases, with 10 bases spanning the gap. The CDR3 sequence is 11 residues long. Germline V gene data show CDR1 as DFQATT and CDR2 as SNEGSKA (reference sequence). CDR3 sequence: CSATRVGIQYF. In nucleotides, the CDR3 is TGCAGTGCTACCAGGGTTGGCATTCAGTACTTC.

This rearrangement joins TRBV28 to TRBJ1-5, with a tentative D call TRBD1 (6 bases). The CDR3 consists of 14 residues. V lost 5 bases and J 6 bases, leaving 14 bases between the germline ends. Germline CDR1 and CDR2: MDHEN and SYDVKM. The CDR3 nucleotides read TGTGCCAGCAGTCAGGGGAGGGGGAGTCAGCCCCAGCATTTT. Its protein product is CASSQGRGSQPQHF.

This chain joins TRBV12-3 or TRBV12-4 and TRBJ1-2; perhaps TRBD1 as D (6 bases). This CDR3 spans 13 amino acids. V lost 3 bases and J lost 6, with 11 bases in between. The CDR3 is CASSFSDSNGYTF. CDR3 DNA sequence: TGTGCCAGCAGTTTCTCGGACAGCAATGGCTACACCTTC.

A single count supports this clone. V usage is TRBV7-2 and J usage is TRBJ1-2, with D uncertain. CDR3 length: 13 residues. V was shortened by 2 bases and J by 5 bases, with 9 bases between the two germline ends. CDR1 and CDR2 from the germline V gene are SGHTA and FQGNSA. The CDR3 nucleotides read TGTGCCAGCAGCTTAAGTGGGCAGTATGGCTACACCTTC. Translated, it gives CASSLSGQYGYTF.

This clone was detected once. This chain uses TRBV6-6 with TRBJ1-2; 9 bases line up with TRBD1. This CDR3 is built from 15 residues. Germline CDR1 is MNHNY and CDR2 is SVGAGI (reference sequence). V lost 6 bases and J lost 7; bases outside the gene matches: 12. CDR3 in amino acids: CASRLSTGGLPGYTF. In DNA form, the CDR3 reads TGTGCCAGCAGACTCTCAACAGGGGGCTTACCTGGCTACACCTTC.